The clone carrying this T cell receptor (beta chain) has only a few counts. The data derive from a study of beta chain features in type 1 diabetes. The V segment lost 9 bases and the J segment 3 bases; nucleotides outside the gene matches: 6. CDR1 and CDR2 from the germline V gene are LNHDA and SQIVND (reference sequence). This CDR3 region has 14 residues. Sequencing targeted expressed TCRB transcripts, as all isolated RNA had been reverse transcribed. TCRdb's table, derived via immunoSEQ multiplex PCR, lists solely in-frame clones and lacks some. The sample carries 900,000 or so clones, 17% recorded once.

The J gene is TRBJ2-4, the V gene TRBV19, with TRBD1 matching over 9 bases. The source is a woman between 18 and 30 years old in good health. Sequencing used naive CD4+ T cells from blood. As DNA, the CDR3 is TGTGCCAGCACCGGGACAGGGTACAAAAACATTCAGTACTTC. It yields the protein CASTGTGYKNIQYF.